The next 7 T cell receptor beta chains were all read from a single sample in a study of T cell responses to AZD1222 COVID-19 vaccine. The protocol was immunoSEQ multiplex PCR, while the TCRdb copy is restricted to in-frame clones and leaves out a portion. The sample consists of about 40,000 clones, over 70% of them appearing once. The input for sequencing was peripheral blood, taken 28 days after the second AZD1222 dose. These receptors were taken from an adult who received the AZD1222 COVID-19 vaccine.

This chain connects TRBV5-1 to TRBJ2-7; TRBD2 matches at 7 bases. The CDR3 sequence is 15 residues long. The V gene's germline CDR1 is SGHRS and CDR2 YFSETQ. Unmatched junction bases numbered 14, after V lost 4 bases and J lost 7 bases. Here the CDR3 reads CASSIGPPGGREQYF. The CDR3 DNA is TGCGCCAGCAGCATAGGACCGCCCGGGGGGAGGGAGCAGTACTTC.

This clone was counted a few times. The V call is TRBV3-1 (or the pseudogene TRBV3-2), the J call TRBJ1-1; D possibly corresponds to TRBD1 (6 bases). This CDR3 spans 14 amino acids. The germline CDR1 and CDR2 sequences are LGHDT and YNNKEL (reference sequence). V was cut by 1 base and J by 0 bases, with 6 bases left in between. In nucleotides, the CDR3 is TGTGCCAGCAGCCAAGGGACAGTGAACACTGAAGCTTTCTTT. Protein product: CASSQGTVNTEAFF.

The table lists this clone with a count of one. The genes are TRBV19 and TRBJ1-6; 8 bases line up with TRBD1. V shed 5 bases and J 9 bases; nucleotides not matched to a gene: 12. Germline V gives CDR1 LNHDA, CDR2 SQIVND (reference sequence). The CDR3 sequence is 16 residues long. The CDR3 nucleotides are TGTGCCAGTAGTCCCACGCTGGACAGGGTAGGTTCACCCCTCCACTTT. Protein sequence: CASSPTLDRVGSPLHF.

There are a few counts of this clone. The J gene is TRBJ2-1, the V gene TRBV27; 13 nucleotides agree with TRBD2. This CDR3 has 20 residues. Losses at the gene ends were 2 bases for V and 0 bases for J; bases not matched to a gene: 10. Germline-derived CDR1 and CDR2 are MNHEY and SMNVEV (reference sequence). CDR3 sequence (DNA): TGTGCCAGCAGTTTAACAGGACTAGCGGGGGCCCCAAGCTCCTACAATGAGCAGTTCTTC. It translates to CASSLTGLAGAPSSYNEQFF.

This sequence joins TRBV28 and TRBJ1-4; weak D call: TRBD1 (5 bases). The CDR3 is 15 residues long. V was shortened by 4 bases and J by 8 bases, with 17 bases between the two germline ends. CDR1 MDHEN and CDR2 SYDVKM come from the germline V gene. Here the CDR3 DNA reads TGTGCCAGCAGTTCCCCCGGGGCCCGGGGGGAAAAACTGTTTTTT. Translating it yields CASSSPGARGEKLFF. The whole variable domain, filled in from reference TRBV28 and TRBJ1-4, reads DVKVTQSSRYLVKRTGEKVFLECVQDMDHENMFWYRQDPGLGLRLIYFSYDVKMKEKGDIPEGYSVSREKKERFSLILESASTNQTSMYLCASSSPGARGEKLFFGSGTQLSVL.

The chain employs TRBV6-5 and TRBJ2-7; either TRBD1 or TRBD2 may supply D (5 bases each). CDR1 MNHEY and CDR2 SVGAGI come from the germline V gene. The CDR3 runs 13 residues. Trimming shortened V by 2 bases and J by 2 bases, and 7 bases separated the two germline ends. The CDR3 spells CASSYLGAYEQYF. The CDR3 DNA is TGTGCCAGCAGTTACCTGGGGGCCTACGAGCAGTACTTC.

The chain couples TRBV11-3 to TRBJ2-3; D is unclear. Trimming took off 2 bases at V and 0 bases at J, with 6 bases between the two ends. Germline assignment: CDR1 SGHNT and CDR2 YENEEA. CDR3 length: 14 residues. The CDR3 DNA reads as TGTGCCAGCAGCTTATGGAAAAGCACAGATACGCAGTATTTT. It yields the protein CASSLWKSTDTQYF.